These T cell receptor beta chains were read from a single sample in a study of T cell responses to AZD1222 COVID-19 vaccine. The assay was immunoSEQ multiplex PCR, and TCRdb's table has in-frame clones only and misses some. The repertoire holds approximately 190,000 clones, with around 94% as singletons. Source: peripheral blood, taken on day 0 of AZD1222 vaccination. These receptors were obtained from an adult in good health. The CDR3 runs from the conserved cysteine through the conserved F or W. Fields, in order: D gene, V gene, J gene, clone size, CDR3 DNA, CDR3 protein. A D gene is named only where the DNA matches it firmly. Rows may omit the clone size; those that give it use once, few, many or a size class.

-,TRBV19,TRBJ1-5,-,TGTGCCACCCATGGGGGGAGACAGCCCAATCAGCCCCAGCATTTT,CATHGGRQPNQPQHF
-,TRBV28,TRBJ1-5,-,TGTGCCAGCAGGTCTAAGAGGGGCAATCAGCCCCAGCATTTT,CASRSKRGNQPQHF
TRBD2,TRBV7-9,TRBJ2-5,-,TGTGCCAGCAGCTTAGGGACTAGCGGTCTGGGAGAGACCCAGTACTTC,CASSLGTSGLGETQYF
TRBD1,TRBV5-4,TRBJ1-2,-,TGTGCCAGCAGCTTGACAGGGGGCACCAAGGACGGCTACACCTTC,CASSLTGGTKDGYTF
-,TRBV5-1,TRBJ2-7,once,TGCGCCAGCAGCTTGGTAGGCAGTAGCGAGCAGTACTTC,CASSLVGSSEQYF
-,TRBV5-1,TRBJ2-3,-,TGCGCCAGCAGCTTGCCGGAAACAGGGCTTAGCACAGATACGCAGTATTTT,CASSLPETGLSTDTQYF
TRBD1,TRBV14,TRBJ1-2,-,TGTGCCAGCAGCTCCCAGGGGGCTGGCTATGGCTACACCTTC,CASSSQGAGYGYTF
TRBD1,TRBV6-5,TRBJ1-2,-,TGTGCCAGCCGTCTCGGACAGGCCTATAACTATGGCTACACCTTC,CASRLGQAYNYGYTF
TRBD1,TRBV7-8,TRBJ2-7,-,TGTGCCAGCAGCTCACGGGACAGGTCCTACGAGCAGTACTTC,CASSSRDRSYEQYF
-,TRBV6-6,TRBJ1-2,-,TGTGCCAGCAGCCCACCGGAGGACTATGGCTACACCTTC,CASSPPEDYGYTF
TRBD1,TRBV4-1,TRBJ2-3,-,TGCGCCAGCAGCCCCGGGACAGCAGATACGCAGTATTTT,CASSPGTADTQYF
TRBD1,TRBV6-5,TRBJ1-2,-,TGTGCCAGCAGTTCCCCAACAGGGGCCTATGGCTACACCTTC,CASSSPTGAYGYTF
-,TRBV5-6,TRBJ1-2,-,TGTGCCAGCAGCTTGAGTCACTTTGGCTACACCTTC,CASSLSHFGYTF
-,TRBV12-3/TRBV12-4,TRBJ2-7,-,TGTGCCAGCAGTTTTGGAGGTTACGAGCAGTACTTC,CASSFGGYEQYF
TRBD1,TRBV10-3,TRBJ1-1,-,TGTGCCATCAGTAGATCGACAGGGTCGAACACTGAAGCTTTCTTT,CAISRSTGSNTEAFF
-,TRBV20-1,TRBJ1-2,-,TGCAGTGCTTACAGGGATGGCTACACCTTC,CSAYRDGYTF
-,TRBV6-1,TRBJ1-1,-,TGTGCCAGCAGTGAGCGGGGGAGGGACACTGAAGCTTTCTTT,CASSERGRDTEAFF
-,TRBV15,TRBJ2-1,-,TGTGCCACCAGCAGTGGGACCTCCTACAATGAGCAGTTCTTC,CATSSGTSYNEQFF
-,TRBV29-1,TRBJ2-4,-,TGCAGCGTTGTCGGCCAGGTAGCCAAAAACATTCAGTACTTC,CSVVGQVAKNIQYF
-,TRBV10-1,TRBJ1-6,-,TGCGCCAGCAGTGAGGGATCCTATAATTCACCCCTCCACTTT,CASSEGSYNSPLHF
-,TRBV6-5,TRBJ2-3,-,TGTGCCAGCAGTTACTCGAGGGCAGGGAGCACAGATACGCAGTATTTT,CASSYSRAGSTDTQYF
-,TRBV2,TRBJ1-2,-,TGTGCCAGCCGACGGGAAGGTTATGGCTACACCTTC,CASRREGYGYTF
-,TRBV7-9,TRBJ1-6,-,TGTGCCAGCACCGCACAGGGAAGGAATTCACCCCTCCACTTT,CASTAQGRNSPLHF
TRBD1,TRBV19,TRBJ1-2,-,TGTGCCAGTAGTCCCCGGACAGGGTCTGAGGGCTACACCTTC,CASSPRTGSEGYTF
-,TRBV18,TRBJ1-5,-,TGTGCCAGCTCCACAGGGCCACTGAATCAGCCCCAGCATTTT,CASSTGPLNQPQHF
TRBD1,TRBV5-5,TRBJ2-7,-,TGTGCCAGCATGGGAACAGGGGCGGTTTACGAGCAGTACTTC,CASMGTGAVYEQYF